What follows is one T cell receptor beta chain and its context. Its antigen remains undetermined. Base qualities are missing; no much larger clone stands one base away. The receptor library was made with RT-PCR. TCRdb lists the instrument as NextSeq 550. TCRdb reran the public reads through fastp at Q25 and MiXCR, keeping productive beta chains. Each CDR3 protein gets just one entry, which takes the most common genes and DNA from the rows behind it. The sample contains 920,000 or so distinct CDR3 sequences, about a sixth of them found a single time. The ten largest clones capture around 6% of the sample. This record comes from a study of patients and donors after allogeneic stem cell transplantation (dated by TCRdb to 2020 to 2021). Sequencing input: blood, either unsorted or a sorted T cell fraction (not recorded which). The receptor was derived from a human donor who was either an allogeneic HSCT recipient or a stem cell or donor lymphocyte infusion donor (not recorded which). It is not recorded whose cells these are; they may come from a transplant donor.

The DNA sequence is given as TGTGCCACTTCCGACCCCGACTTTTACGAGCAGTACTTC. Translated, this gives CATSDPDFYEQYF. The rearranged chain carries TRBV7-8 and TRBJ2-7, with no reliable assignment of the D segment. Looking up the germline V gene yields CDR1 SGHVS and CDR2 FQNEAQ. Counted from cysteine to phenylalanine, this CDR3 has 13 amino acids. Solely the CDR3 DNA is kept, with 39 bases framed from the first base. Trimming takes 10 bases from V and 4 bases from J, and the germline ends sit 17 bases apart.